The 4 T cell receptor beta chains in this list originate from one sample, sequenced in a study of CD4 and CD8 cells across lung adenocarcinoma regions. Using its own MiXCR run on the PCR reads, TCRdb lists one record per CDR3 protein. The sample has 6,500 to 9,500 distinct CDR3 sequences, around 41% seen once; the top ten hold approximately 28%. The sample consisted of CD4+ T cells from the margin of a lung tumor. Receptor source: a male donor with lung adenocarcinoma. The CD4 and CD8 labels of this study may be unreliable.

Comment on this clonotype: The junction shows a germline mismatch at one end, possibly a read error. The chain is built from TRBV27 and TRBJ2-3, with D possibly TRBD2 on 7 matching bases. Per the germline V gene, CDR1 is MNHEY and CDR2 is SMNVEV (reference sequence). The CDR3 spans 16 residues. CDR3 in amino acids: CASTGRGGGAQDTQYF. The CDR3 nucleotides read TGTGCCAGCACGGGGAGGGGGGGGGGGGCTCAGGATACGCAGTACTTT.

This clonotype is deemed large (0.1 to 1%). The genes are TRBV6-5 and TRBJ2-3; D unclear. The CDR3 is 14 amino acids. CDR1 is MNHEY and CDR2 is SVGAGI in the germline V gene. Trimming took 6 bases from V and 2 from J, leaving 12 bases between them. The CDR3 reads CASSLRPITDTQYF. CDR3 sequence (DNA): TGTGCCAGCAGCCTCAGGCCTATCACAGATACGCAGTATTTT.

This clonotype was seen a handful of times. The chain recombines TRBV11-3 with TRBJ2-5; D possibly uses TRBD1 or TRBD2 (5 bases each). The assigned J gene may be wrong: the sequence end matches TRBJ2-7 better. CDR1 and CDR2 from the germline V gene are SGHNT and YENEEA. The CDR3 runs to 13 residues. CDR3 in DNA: TGTGCCAGCACCCCCGGGACGAGATACGAGCAGTACTTC. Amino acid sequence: CASTPGTRYEQYF.

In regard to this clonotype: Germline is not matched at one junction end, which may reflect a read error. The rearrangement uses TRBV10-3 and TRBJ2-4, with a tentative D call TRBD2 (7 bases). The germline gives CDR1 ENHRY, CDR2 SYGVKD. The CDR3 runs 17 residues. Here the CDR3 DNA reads TGTGCCATCAGTGGCGTCGAGGGGGGGGGAGGCAAAAACATGCAGTACTTC. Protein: CAISGVEGGGGKNMQYF.